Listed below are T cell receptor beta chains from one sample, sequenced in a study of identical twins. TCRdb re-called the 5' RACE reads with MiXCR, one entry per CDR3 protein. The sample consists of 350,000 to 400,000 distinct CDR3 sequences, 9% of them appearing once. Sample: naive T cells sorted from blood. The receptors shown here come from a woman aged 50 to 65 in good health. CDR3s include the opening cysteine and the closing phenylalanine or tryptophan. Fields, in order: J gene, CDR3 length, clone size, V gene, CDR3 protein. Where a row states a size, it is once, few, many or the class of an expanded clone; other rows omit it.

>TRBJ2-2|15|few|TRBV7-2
CASSFSAQNTGELFF
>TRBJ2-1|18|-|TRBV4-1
CASRLSGRANVAYNEQFF
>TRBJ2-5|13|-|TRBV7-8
CASSLALPKTQYF
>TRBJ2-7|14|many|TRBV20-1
CSAYREGYSYEQYF
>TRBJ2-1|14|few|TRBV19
CASSIGLEGNEQFF
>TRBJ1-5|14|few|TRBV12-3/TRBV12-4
CASSHLRGNQPQHF
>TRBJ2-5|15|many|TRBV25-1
CASSETGGPGETQYF
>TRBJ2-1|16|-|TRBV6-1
CASSPLSGSSYNEQFF
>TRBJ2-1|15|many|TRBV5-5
CASIPGPGQGNEQFF
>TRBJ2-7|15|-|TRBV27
CASSYGLAGVYEQYF
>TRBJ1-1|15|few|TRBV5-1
CASSTDRLMNTEAFF
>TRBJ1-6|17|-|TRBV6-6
CASSFTSVATPNSPLHF
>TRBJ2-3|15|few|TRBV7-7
CASSLVAGAGDTQYF
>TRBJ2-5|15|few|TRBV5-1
CASSLVASSQETQYF
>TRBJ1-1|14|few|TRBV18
CASSPRSGSTEAFF
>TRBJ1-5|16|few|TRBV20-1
CSARDMAVYSNQPQHF
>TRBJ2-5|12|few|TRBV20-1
CSARHSQETQYF
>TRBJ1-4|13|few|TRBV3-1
CATKGTVGEKLFF
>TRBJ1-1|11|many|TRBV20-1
CSAATPSLAFF
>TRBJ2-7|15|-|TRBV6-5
CASRDGGGHAYEQYF
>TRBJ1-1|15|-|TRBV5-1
CASQQLRAMNTEAFF
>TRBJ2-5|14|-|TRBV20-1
CSVVGQTYQETQYF
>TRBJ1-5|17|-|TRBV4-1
CASSQVGVTGSNQPQHF
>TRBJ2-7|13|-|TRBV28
CASSQTSGIEQYF
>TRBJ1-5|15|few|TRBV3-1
CASSRTGDGNQPQHF
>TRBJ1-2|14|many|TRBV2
CASSEGGGISGYTF
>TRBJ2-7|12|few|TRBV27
CASRVGAGAMYF
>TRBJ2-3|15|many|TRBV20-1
CSATETGGRTDTQYF
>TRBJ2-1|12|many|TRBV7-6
CASSLKGGEQFF
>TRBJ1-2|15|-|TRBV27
CASSLSLGTAHGYTF
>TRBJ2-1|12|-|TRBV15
CATSRVVNEQFF
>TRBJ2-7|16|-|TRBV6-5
CASRLAGGLSSYEQYF
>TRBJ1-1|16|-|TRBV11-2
CASSLNPLHISTEAFF
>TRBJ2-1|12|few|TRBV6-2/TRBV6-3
CASLTQGIEQFF
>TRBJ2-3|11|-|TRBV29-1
CSVLGTDTQYF
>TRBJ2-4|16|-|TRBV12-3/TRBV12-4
CASSQRQGTAKNIQYF
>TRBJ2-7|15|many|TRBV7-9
CASSSPPGGRYEQYF
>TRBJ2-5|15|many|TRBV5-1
CASSLSPGILETQYF
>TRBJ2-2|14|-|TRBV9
CASGGSANTGELFF
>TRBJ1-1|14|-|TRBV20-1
CSARDRQGDTEAFF
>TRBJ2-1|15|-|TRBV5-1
CASSFNQGAGDEQFF
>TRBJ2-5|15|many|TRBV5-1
CASSLMAGGQETQYF